Sequencing of this T cell receptor (beta chain) was carried out in a study of T cells expressing NK-cell markers. Study at large: It was sorted CD3+CD56-NKG2C+, CD3+CD56+NKG2C- and CD3+CD56+NKG2C+ T cells that provided the TCR beta repertoires.

Making the TCR beta cDNA relied on 5'RACE template switching with UMIs. Reanalyzing the 5' RACE reads, TCRdb keeps one entry per CDR3 protein, without DNA. The sample data list about 540,000 distinct CDR3 sequences. Germline values: CDR1 MGHDK, CDR2 SYGVNS. This CDR3 has 15 amino acids. Findings and limits, study-wide: In several donors, these clonotypes also led the CD3+CD56-NKG2C+ fraction. It remained uncertain whether the expanded NKG2C+ T cell clones were specific for HCMV antigens.

As for this clonotype: Antigen specificity is unknown.

The sequenced sample was blood T cells: a sorted CD56 or NKG2C T cell subset, CD4+ or CD8+ T cells, or bulk PBMC T cells (not recorded which). J is TRBJ2-1 and V is TRBV25-1; the TCRdb call, TRBD2, lacks DNA for checking. The sequence was collected from a man between 18 and 29 years old in good health. The CDR3 sequence: CASSGGGLAANEQFF.